The 19 T cell receptor beta chains given below trace back to one sample, sequenced in a study of blood T cell repertoires in COVID-19. This table comes from immunoSEQ multiplex PCR, and its TCRdb copy is limited to in-frame clones, with some not included. The table has hundreds of thousands of clones, about 85% seen once. The sequencing input was PBMCs or T cells enriched from blood (not recorded which). The receptors here all came from a woman aged 55 to 70 who had recovered from COVID-19.

The chain is built from TRBV5-4 and TRBJ1-4, with unresolved D. Germline V gives CDR1 SGHNT, CDR2 YYREEE (reference sequence). The CDR3 loop spans 15 amino acids. Trimming left V 4 bases short and J 0 bases short, with 10 bases between. Here the CDR3 reads CASSPPGTTNEKLFF. The CDR3 region has the DNA TGTGCCAGCAGCCCGCCGGGGACAACTAATGAAAAACTGTTTTTT.

This chain connects TRBV11-2 to TRBJ2-1, with 10 bases aligning to TRBD2. The CDR3 is made up of 19 amino acids. Trimming took 3 bases from V and 0 from J; bases not matched to a gene: 11. Per the germline V gene, CDR1 is SGHAT and CDR2 is FQNNGV. This CDR3 is CASSLTSGPGHSSYNEQFF. The CDR3 DNA reads TGTGCCAGCAGCTTGACTAGCGGGCCGGGCCATAGCTCCTACAATGAGCAGTTCTTC.

The rearrangement joins TRBV15 to TRBJ2-1, with a possible D match to TRBD1 (5 bases). The germline V gene has CDR1 LNHNV and CDR2 YYDKDF (reference sequence). The CDR3 runs 14 residues. V was trimmed by 5 bases and J by 3 bases, leaving 11 bases between them. The CDR3 region has the DNA TGTGCCACCAGCCTCAGGGTTCTCTACAATGAGCAGTTCTTC. It is translated as CATSLRVLYNEQFF.

The J gene is TRBJ1-1, the V gene TRBV6-5; D ambiguous. CDR3 length equals 14 residues. V was trimmed by 3 bases and J by 1 base, leaving 9 bases between them. Germline CDR1 and CDR2: MNHEY and SVGAGI. DNA of the CDR3: TGTGCCAGCAGTTATGGCAGACAGAACACTGAAGCTTTCTTT. This codes for CASSYGRQNTEAFF.

This rearrangement joins TRBV7-9 to TRBJ2-3, with TRBD2 identical over 9 bases. Germline trimming cut 4 bases from V and 7 bases from J; bases unmatched to any gene: 9. The CDR3 is made up of 15 amino acids. CDR1 SEHNR and CDR2 FQNEAQ come from the germline V gene (reference sequence). The CDR3 DNA sequence: TGTGCCAGCAGCTCCGTGGCGGGGGGGCCTCATACGCAGTATTTT. Its translation: CASSSVAGGPHTQYF. Supplemented by reference TRBV7-9 and TRBJ2-3, the full variable domain reads DTGVSQNPRHKITKRGQNVTFRCDPISEHNRLYWYRQTLGQGPEFLTYFQNEAQLEKSRLLSDRFSAERPKGSFSTLEIQRTEQGDSAMYLCASSSVAGGPHTQYFGPGTRLTVL.

The rearrangement joins TRBV11-2 to TRBJ2-5, with D tentatively TRBD1 (5 bases). V was shortened by 3 bases and J by 7 bases, with 12 bases between the two germline ends. The CDR3 has 13 residues. CDR1 and CDR2 (germline): SGHAT, FQNNGV. The CDR3 loop is CASSFDSVGTQYF. CDR3 DNA: TGTGCCAGCAGCTTCGACAGCGTCGGGACCCAGTACTTC.

The chain uses TRBV10-3 and TRBJ1-1; a weak D match, TRBD1 (6 bases). Germline CDR1 ENHRY, CDR2 SYGVKD. Trimming took 6 bases from V and 5 from J, leaving 16 bases between them. The length of the CDR3 is 14 residues. CDR3 in amino acids: CAIRQRQDATEAFF. The CDR3 DNA reads TGTGCCATCAGACAACGACAGGACGCAACTGAAGCTTTCTTT.

The rearrangement links TRBV2 to TRBJ1-1; 7 nucleotides match TRBD1. The CDR3 extends over 13 amino acids. From germline, CDR1 is SNHLY and CDR2 FYNNEI. J lost 5 bases, V lost 4 bases, and 4 bases had no gene match. The CDR3 DNA follows: TGTGCCAGCAGTGGAGAGACAGGGACTGAAGCTTTCTTT. This sequence encodes CASSGETGTEAFF.

The chain recombines TRBV27 with TRBJ2-4, with 7 bases aligning to TRBD1. The V and J ends lost 4 bases and 6 bases, in that order; junction bases with no gene match: 15. Germline CDR1 is MNHEY and CDR2 is SMNVEV (reference sequence). The CDR3 extends over 17 amino acids. The CDR3 DNA reads TGTGCCAGCAGTTCCTCGACAGGGCTCTTTAGTGGAAACATTCAGTACTTC. Amino acids: CASSSSTGLFSGNIQYF.

The chain couples TRBV12-5 to TRBJ1-1, with TRBD1 matching 9 bases. Germline V CDR1 and CDR2: LGHNT, FRNRAP. Losses at the gene ends were 4 bases for V and 5 bases for J; bases not matched to a gene: 11. The CDR3 is made up of 16 amino acids. CDR3 loop: CASGSVMGQGRTEAFF. Here the CDR3 DNA reads TGTGCTAGTGGTTCCGTAATGGGACAGGGTAGGACTGAAGCTTTCTTT.

This clone was seen a single time. V is TRBV2 and J is TRBJ2-7; tentative D call: TRBD2 (6 bases). The V end was cut by 4 bases, the J end by 2 bases, with 9 bases between. CDR3 size: 13 residues. CDR1 is SNHLY, CDR2 FYNNEI, per germline. The CDR3 sequence is CASSGGAAYEQYF. The CDR3, as DNA: TGTGCCAGCAGTGGCGGGGCCGCCTACGAGCAGTACTTC.

V is TRBV2 and J is TRBJ1-4, with 7 nucleotides matching TRBD1. The CDR3 is 15 residues long. V trimming: 6 bases; J trimming: 4 bases; junction bases outside the gene matches: 8. In germline, CDR1 is SNHLY, CDR2 FYNNEI. CDR3 bases: TGTGCCAGCAGCGTCCGGCAGGGGGGTAATGAAAAACTGTTTTTT. Residues: CASSVRQGGNEKLFF.

The chain employs TRBV19 and TRBJ1-1; TRBD1 aligns across 11 bases. Germline assignment: CDR1 LNHDA and CDR2 SQIVND (reference sequence). The junction had 10 bases not matched to a gene; V was cut back by 3 bases and J by 4 bases. This CDR3 comprises 17 residues. CDR3 sequence: CASSMWTGGGLSTEAFF. The CDR3 DNA sequence: TGTGCCAGTAGTATGTGGACAGGGGGCGGTTTGAGCACTGAAGCTTTCTTT.

The count of this clone is one. J is TRBJ2-4 and V is TRBV24-1, with D perhaps TRBD2 (5 bases). The CDR3 consists of 15 residues. With 3 bases removed from V and 2 bases from J, the gap between germline ends came to 10 bases. CDR1 is KGHDR and CDR2 is SFDVKD in the germline V gene. Here the CDR3 reads CATSDPSSTKNIQYF. CDR3 DNA sequence: TGTGCCACCAGTGATCCGTCTAGCACCAAAAACATTCAGTACTTC.

The chain combines TRBV4-1 with TRBJ1-4; a weak D match, TRBD1 (5 bases). The CDR3 length is 14 residues. Germline assignment: CDR1 MGHRA and CDR2 YSYEKL. V lost 4 bases and J 7 bases, leaving 13 bases between the germline ends. In DNA form, the CDR3 reads TGCGCCAGCAGCCCAGGGTTAAGTCCTGAAAAACTGTTTTTT. This translates into CASSPGLSPEKLFF.

The chain couples TRBV4-1 to TRBJ1-1; D might be TRBD1 (5 bases). The germline V gene encodes CDR1 MGHRA and CDR2 YSYEKL. Trimming pared 0 bases from V and 3 bases from J, leaving 14 bases between. CDR3 length: 16 amino acids. The CDR3 DNA reads TGCGCCAGCAGCCAAGATGGTTCGGGGGATCACACTGAAGCTTTCTTT. Amino acids: CASSQDGSGDHTEAFF.

The chain links TRBV11-3 to TRBJ2-3, with 7 bases aligning to TRBD1. From germline, CDR1 is SGHNT and CDR2 YENEEA. The CDR3 runs to 12 residues. With V trimmed by 4 bases and J by 6 bases, 1 base remained unmatched. The CDR3 nucleotides read TGTGCCAGCAGCTCACAGGGGGATACGCAGTATTTT. Translating gives CASSSQGDTQYF.

V is TRBV5-1 and J is TRBJ1-1; TRBD1 matches 7 bases. Germline-derived CDR1 and CDR2 are SGHRS and YFSETQ. The V and J ends lost 0 bases and 11 bases, in that order; junction bases with no gene match: 7. The CDR3 consists of 13 residues. For the CDR3, the DNA is TGCGCCAGCAGCTTGGGGGACAGCTCTATGGCTTTCTTT. It translates to CASSLGDSSMAFF. Looking up the rest from reference TRBV5-1 and TRBJ1-1 gives the full variable domain: KAGVTQTPRYLIKTRGQQVTLSCSPISGHRSVSWYQQTPGQGLQFLFEYFSETQRNKGNFPGRFSGRQFSNSRSEMNVSTLELGDSALYLCASSLGDSSMAFFGQGTRLTVV.

The V gene is TRBV5-1, the J gene TRBJ2-3; D possibly corresponds to TRBD1 (6 bases). Germline V CDR1 and CDR2: SGHRS, YFSETQ. Trimming removed 0 bases at V and 2 bases at J, with 7 bases between. The CDR3 sequence is 14 residues long. This chain's CDR3 is CASSLEGVTDTQYF. The CDR3 DNA reads TGCGCCAGCAGCTTGGAGGGGGTCACAGATACGCAGTATTTT. The full variable domain, completed using reference TRBV5-1 and TRBJ2-3, is KAGVTQTPRYLIKTRGQQVTLSCSPISGHRSVSWYQQTPGQGLQFLFEYFSETQRNKGNFPGRFSGRQFSNSRSEMNVSTLELGDSALYLCASSLEGVTDTQYFGPGTRLTVL.